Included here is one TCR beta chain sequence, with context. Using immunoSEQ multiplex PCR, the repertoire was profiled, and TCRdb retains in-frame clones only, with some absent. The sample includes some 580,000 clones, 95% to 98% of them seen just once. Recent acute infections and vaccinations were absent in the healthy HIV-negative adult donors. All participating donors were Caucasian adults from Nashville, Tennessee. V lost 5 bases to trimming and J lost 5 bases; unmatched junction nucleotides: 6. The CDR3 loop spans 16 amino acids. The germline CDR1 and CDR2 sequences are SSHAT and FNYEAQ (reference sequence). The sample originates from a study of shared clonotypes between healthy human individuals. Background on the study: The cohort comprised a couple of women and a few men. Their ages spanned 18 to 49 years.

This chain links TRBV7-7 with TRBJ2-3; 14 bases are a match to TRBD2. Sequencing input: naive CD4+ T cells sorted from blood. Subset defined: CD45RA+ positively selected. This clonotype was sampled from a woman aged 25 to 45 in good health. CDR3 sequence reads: CASSPGLAGVEDTQYF. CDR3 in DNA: TGTGCCAGCAGCCCGGGACTAGCGGGAGTTGAAGATACGCAGTATTTT.